Listed here are 12 T cell receptor beta chains from one sample, sequenced in a study of blood T cell repertoires in COVID-19. Produced via immunoSEQ multiplex PCR; TCRdb's table is partial and in-frame only. The profile shows about 240,000 clones, around 89% of them singletons. Sequencing was done on a sample of PBMCs or T cells enriched from blood (not recorded which). The receptors stem from a woman aged 30 to 39 who had recovered from COVID-19.

This sequence joins TRBV28 and TRBJ1-1, with TRBD1 matching over 7 bases. V shed 3 bases and J 5 bases; nucleotides not matched to a gene: 15. Germline-derived CDR1 and CDR2 are MDHEN and SYDVKM. This CDR3 has 17 amino acids. CDR3 region: CASSFDRVVRLGTEAFF. CDR3 nucleotide sequence: TGTGCCAGCAGTTTTGACAGGGTTGTTAGGTTGGGAACTGAAGCTTTCTTT.

This chain links TRBV6-1 with TRBJ2-1, with D unresolved. Germline values: CDR1 MNHNS, CDR2 SASEGT. The germline V and J ends were trimmed by 1 base and 0 bases, with 16 bases remaining between them. The CDR3 totals 18 residues. This chain's CDR3 is CASSEGLRVRGSYNEQFF. CDR3 DNA: TGTGCCAGCAGTGAAGGTCTCAGAGTTCGAGGCTCCTACAATGAGCAGTTCTTC.

The genes are TRBV24-1 and TRBJ2-3, with D possibly matching TRBD1 (5 bases). The CDR3 contains 15 residues. Trimming pared 9 bases from V and 1 base from J, leaving 16 bases between. From germline, CDR1 is KGHDR and CDR2 SFDVKD. The DNA for the CDR3 is TGTGCCACCGGTATTCGGACAATGGGCACAGATACGCAGTATTTT. Amino acids: CATGIRTMGTDTQYF.

The genes are TRBV6-5 and TRBJ2-5, with 9 bases that match TRBD1. The CDR3 has 15 residues. The V gene end was trimmed by 7 bases and the J gene end by 1 base; junction bases not matched to a gene: 7. Germline V gene lookup returns CDR1 MNHEY and CDR2 SVGAGI. The CDR3 protein is CASKRTGASQETQYF. The CDR3 bases are TGTGCCAGCAAAAGGACAGGGGCCTCCCAAGAGACCCAGTACTTC.

The chain employs TRBV18 and TRBJ1-2, with 7 nucleotides matching TRBD1. The CDR3 totals 16 residues. The germline gives CDR1 KGHSH, CDR2 LQKENI. V trimming: 3 bases; J trimming: 7 bases; junction bases outside the gene matches: 14. As DNA, the CDR3 is TGTGCCAGCTCACCGAGGGACAGTTCCTCGGGGATTGGCTACACCTTC. Protein sequence: CASSPRDSSSGIGYTF.

The chain combines TRBV24-1 with TRBJ1-5; D call uncertain. The CDR3 contains 15 residues. Germline lookup yields CDR1 KGHDR and CDR2 SFDVKD. Trimming stripped 7 bases from V and 1 base from J, with 13 bases between. The CDR3 coding sequence is TGTGCCACCAGCGACGGAGGATTGAGCAATCAGCCCCAGCATTTT. Protein sequence: CATSDGGLSNQPQHF.

This clone was detected only a few times. The chain's CDR3 is CASSVAVDTEAFF. DNA for the CDR3: TGTGCCAGCAGCGTAGCCGTAGACACTGAAGCTTTCTTT. The V gene is TRBV9, the J gene TRBJ1-1; D is unresolved. V dropped 0 bases and J dropped 3 bases, with 6 bases sitting between them. Germline-derived CDR1 and CDR2 are SGDLS and YYNGEE. CDR3 length equals 13 residues.

V usage is TRBV2 and J usage is TRBJ1-4, with D maybe TRBD1 (6 bases). The CDR3 covers 14 residues. The ends were cut back, 7 bases at V and 7 bases at J, with 16 bases in the middle. Germline CDR1 and CDR2: SNHLY and FYNNEI. CDR3 protein: CASTPRGRGEKLFF. The CDR3 region has the DNA TGTGCCAGCACCCCCCGCGGCAGGGGTGAAAAACTGTTTTTT. The variable domain in full, with the rest retrieved from reference TRBV2 and TRBJ1-4, is EPEVTQTPSHQVTQMGQEVILRCVPISNHLYFYWYRQILGQKVEFLVSFYNNEISEKSEIFDDQFSVERPDGSNFTLKIRSTKLEDSAMYFCASTPRGRGEKLFFGSGTQLSVL.

This chain uses TRBV9 with TRBJ1-2; D gene ambiguous. From germline, CDR1 is SGDLS and CDR2 YYNGEE. The CDR3 loop spans 13 amino acids. Trimming left V 4 bases short and J 1 base short, with 8 bases between. The CDR3: CASSTNDNYGYTF. In DNA, the CDR3 is TGTGCCAGCAGCACTAATGATAACTATGGCTACACCTTC.

The chain recombines TRBV5-5 with TRBJ1-2; D is perhaps TRBD1 (5 bases). Germline V CDR1 and CDR2: SGHKS, YYEKEE (reference sequence). V lost 5 bases and J lost 1, with 24 bases in between. The CDR3 has 18 residues. Written as DNA, the CDR3 is TGTGCCAGCAGACCCCGGGGAGGGGCGATAACACTTAACTATGGCTACACCTTC. Its protein is CASRPRGGAITLNYGYTF.

The chain links TRBV19 to TRBJ2-1; possibly TRBD1 for D (6 bases). The CDR3 runs to 20 residues. Germline-derived CDR1 and CDR2 are LNHDA and SQIVND (reference sequence). With 5 bases removed from V and 2 bases from J, the gap between germline ends came to 28 bases. CDR3 sequence (DNA): TGTGCCAGTAGTGATACCAGGGGCCTTCTAATAGAAGGGGCCTACAATGAGCAGTTCTTC. Amino acids: CASSDTRGLLIEGAYNEQFF.

The chain joins TRBV9 to TRBJ2-1, with TRBD2 matching 11 bases. V was clipped by 4 bases and J by 10 bases; unmatched bases: 16. Germline CDR1 and CDR2: SGDLS and YYNGEE. This CDR3 is built from 17 residues. The CDR3 bases are TGTGCCAGCAGCTTTCGTGGGGCTAGCGGGAGGTGGAAGGAGCAGTTCTTC. It codes for CASSFRGASGRWKEQFF.